A selection of T cell receptor beta chains follows, all from one sample in a study of shared clonotypes between healthy human individuals. The table came from immunoSEQ multiplex PCR; TCRdb's copy has only in-frame clones and leaves some out. The top ten hold about 0.4% of the sample, which has approximately 1,500,000 clones, approximately 98% seen once. Sequenced input: naive CD4+ T cells sorted from blood. The receptor source for this set is a man aged 25-40 years in good health. CDR3s include the opening cysteine and the closing phenylalanine or tryptophan. Fields, in order: D gene, CDR3 length, V gene, J gene, CDR3 DNA, CDR3 protein. The D gene is left open where the match is weak.

>.|17|TRBV18|TRBJ2-6
TGTGCCAGCTCACCACTGACAGTTGGAGGTGGGGCCAACGTCCTGACTTTC
CASSPLTVGGGANVLTF
>.|16|TRBV7-6|TRBJ2-2
TGTGCCAGCAGCCCGGGGCGGACAGGGAGGGCCGGGGAGCTGTTTTTT
CASSPGRTGRAGELFF
>.|14|TRBV10-3|TRBJ1-2
TGTGCCATCAGTGATCGAACAGACGAACATGGCTACACCTTC
CAISDRTDEHGYTF
>.|15|TRBV7-2|TRBJ1-1
TGTGCCAGCAGCTTACAGGGGCGGGTGAACACTGAAGCTTTCTTT
CASSLQGRVNTEAFF
>.|15|TRBV9|TRBJ2-1
TGTGCCAGCAGCGTAGGTGCGGGATTTAATTCGGAGCAGTTCTTC
CASSVGAGFNSEQFF
>.|15|TRBV10-3|TRBJ1-1
TGTGCCACCCGATTATTACAGGGAGGGAACACTGAAGCTTTCTTT
CATRLLQGGNTEAFF
>.|11|TRBV20-1|TRBJ1-1
TGCAGTGCTAGGCTGAACACTGAAGCTTTCTTT
CSARLNTEAFF
>TRBD1|14|TRBV10-3|TRBJ1-3
TGTGCCATCCATGCCACAGGGGGCTTGAACACCATATATTTT
CAIHATGGLNTIYF
>TRBD1|14|TRBV19|TRBJ1-2
TGTGCCAGTACCCCGGACAGGGGTAACTATGGCTACACCTTC
CASTPDRGNYGYTF
>.|14|TRBV6-1|TRBJ2-7
TGTGCCACCCAACCGGGACCTCTGACCTACGAGCAGTACTTC
CATQPGPLTYEQYF
>.|13|TRBV2|TRBJ1-1
TGTGCCAGCATAAGACAGATGAACACTGAAGCTTTCTTT
CASIRQMNTEAFF
>.|14|TRBV28|TRBJ2-1
TGTGCCAGCCATACTCGGGACCCCGGTGATGAGCAGTTCTTC
CASHTRDPGDEQFF
>.|14|TRBV6-5|TRBJ2-1
TGTGCCAGCAGTTACAAGACAGAATACAATGAGCAGTTCTTC
CASSYKTEYNEQFF
>.|13|TRBV6-5|TRBJ1-5
TGTGCCAGGAGACAGGCCTTCAATCAGCCCCAGCATTTT
CARRQAFNQPQHF
>TRBD2|18|TRBV14|TRBJ2-3
TGTGCCAGCAGCCAAGATCGGATAGCGGGAGATTGGACAGATACGCAGTATTTT
CASSQDRIAGDWTDTQYF
>.|15|TRBV19|TRBJ1-5
TGTGCCAGTAGTATAGATCTGGCAGGCCCTCGGCCCCAGCATTTT
CASSIDLAGPRPQHF
>.|15|TRBV28|TRBJ2-3
TGTGCCAGCAGTTTAAGGGGGGAGTACACAGATACGCAGTATTTT
CASSLRGEYTDTQYF
>TRBD2|15|TRBV15|TRBJ2-1
TGTGCCACCAGCAGAGGACTAGCGGGAGTTAATGAGCAGTTCTTC
CATSRGLAGVNEQFF
>TRBD2|17|TRBV11-2|TRBJ2-1
TGTGCCAGCAGCCCGGGGGGTTACAGCGGGAGAAACAATGAGCAGTTCTTC
CASSPGGYSGRNNEQFF
>.|14|TRBV30|TRBJ2-7
TGTGCCTGGAGTACAGGGAGGCGGAAAGTGGAGCAGTACTTC
CAWSTGRRKVEQYF
>.|13|TRBV5-3|TRBJ1-3
TGTGCCAGTCTGGACAGAAGGTGGGACACCATATATTTT
CASLDRRWDTIYF
>.|14|TRBV5-1|TRBJ2-1
TGCGCCAGCAGCTTGGGACACGCCGAAGGTGAGCAGTTCTTC
CASSLGHAEGEQFF
>.|15|TRBV7-9|TRBJ2-1
TGTGCCAGCAGTTCCCCGGGGGCCGAAGGGAATGAGCAGTTCTTC
CASSSPGAEGNEQFF
>.|14|TRBV7-9|TRBJ2-1
TGTGCCAGCAGCTTGCGACTAGGGGGAAATGAGCAGTTCTTC
CASSLRLGGNEQFF
>TRBD2|18|TRBV28|TRBJ2-3
TGTGCCAGCAGTTCAGAGGCTAGCGGGAGGGCCGGTGGGGATACGCAGTATTTT
CASSSEASGRAGGDTQYF
>TRBD2|13|TRBV5-1|TRBJ2-2
TGCGCCAGCGGACTAGCGGACACCGGGGAGCTGTTTTTT
CASGLADTGELFF
>TRBD2|17|TRBV11-2|TRBJ2-5
TGTGCCAGCAGCTTAGCTCTAGCGGGGGGAGACCAAGAGACCCAGTACTTC
CASSLALAGGDQETQYF
>.|15|TRBV19|TRBJ1-2
TGTGCCAGTAGTATCCCTGGACAACCCAACTATGGCTACACCTTC
CASSIPGQPNYGYTF
>.|13|TRBV14|TRBJ1-2
TGTGCCAGCAGCCAAGGGGCAGGCTATGGCTACACCTTC
CASSQGAGYGYTF
>.|15|TRBV27|TRBJ1-5
TGTGCCAGCAGACCTGGGACGAATGGCAATCAGCCCCAGCATTTT
CASRPGTNGNQPQHF
>.|11|TRBV2|TRBJ2-5
TGTGCCAGCAGTGCCGGGACTCCGCAGTACTTC
CASSAGTPQYF
>TRBD2|13|TRBV28|TRBJ2-1
TGTGCCAGCAGTACGAGCGGGAGGAATGAGCAGTTCTTC
CASSTSGRNEQFF
>.|15|TRBV5-6|TRBJ2-1
TGTGCCAGCACCCCTTCCCCAATTAGGGACAATGAGCAGTTCTTC
CASTPSPIRDNEQFF
>.|14|TRBV5-4|TRBJ2-7
TGTGCCAGCAGCCCTCAGGGGTCGCTAGGCGAGCAGTACTTC
CASSPQGSLGEQYF
>.|12|TRBV28|TRBJ1-4
TGTGCCACCCACAGGGATAATGAAAAACTGTTTTTT
CATHRDNEKLFF
>.|14|TRBV19|TRBJ1-2
TGTGCCAGTAGTATGGCCGGAGTCCTCTATGGCTACACCTTC
CASSMAGVLYGYTF
>TRBD2|15|TRBV4-1|TRBJ2-7
TGCGCCAGCAGCCAAGATCACGGGGGGGATTACGAGCAGTACTTC
CASSQDHGGDYEQYF
>.|13|TRBV29-1|TRBJ2-3
TGCAGCGTTGTGGGTCGGGCTACAGATACGCAGTATTTT
CSVVGRATDTQYF
>.|15|TRBV9|TRBJ2-1
TGTGCCAGCAGCCCTCACTCGCGGTCCTACAATGAGCAGTTCTTC
CASSPHSRSYNEQFF
>.|16|TRBV18|TRBJ1-2
TGTGCCAGCTCACTAGACCCGATGGGGCAGTTCTATGGCTACACCTTC
CASSLDPMGQFYGYTF
>TRBD2|15|TRBV7-2|TRBJ2-7
TGTGCCAGCAGCTTATCCGGGACTAGCGGTACGAAGCAGTACTTC
CASSLSGTSGTKQYF
>.|14|TRBV6-5|TRBJ2-3
TGTGCCAGCAGTTACGGCCGCTGGATGAATACGCAGTATTTT
CASSYGRWMNTQYF
>TRBD1|13|TRBV29-1|TRBJ2-5
TGCAGCGTTGAAGATCTACAGGGGGAGACCCAGTACTTC
CSVEDLQGETQYF